This T cell receptor (beta chain) was observed in a study of T-cell memory formation after mild COVID-19 (dated by TCRdb to the early 2020s). About the full investigation: TCR sequence clusters from the two donors were largely donor specific. The cohort was made up of two young adult volunteers, one female and one male, who were previously healthy. In a couple of donors, T-cell clones that expanded and contracted after mild COVID-19 were followed by sequencing TCRalpha and TCRbeta repertoires longitudinally. Findings and caveats that apply to the study as a whole: Some responding clones were detected in pre-infection memory, suggesting pre-existing cross-reactive memory T cells joined the SARS-CoV-2 response. The study covered only a couple of mild cases, and larger cohorts including severe cases with pre-infection samples were considered necessary. SARS-CoV-2 specificity of the second-wave clones peaking on day 37 was not confirmed. Balanced CD4/CD8 phenotypes were observed for clones contracting from day 15 to 85, whereas a bias towards CD4+ was observed for a second wave of clones expanding from day 15 to 37. Contracting CD4+ clones were located mainly in the CM and EM memory subsets, whereas CD8+ clones were found to be enriched in EMRA.

This clonotype turned up a few times. It lacks a known antigen. It has no much larger one-base neighbor in the sample; base qualities were not kept. The instrument was an Illumina NovaSeq 6000. Using 5'RACE with constant-segment primers, TCRalpha and TCRbeta cDNA libraries were constructed, with sample barcodes and unique molecular identifiers added in the process. RNA was extracted from every sample with Trizol reagent. Amplification of the libraries took two PCR steps, and the second step added a second sample barcode plus Illumina TruSeq adapters. Sequencing of the libraries was done on an Illumina NovaSeq, producing 2 x 150 bp paired-end reads. The original methods were these. Reads were demultiplexed and collapsed into UMI-guided consensus sequences with migec v1.2.7. With mixcr v2.1.11, UMI consensuses were aligned to TRA and TRB V and J templates and assembled into clonotypes. Expanded or contracted clonotypes were those called significant by both edgeR and NoisET, with noise models trained on biological replicates. For edgeR calls, a false discovery rate-adjusted p below 0.01 and a log2 fold-change threshold of 1 were applied. As an exploratory analysis of dynamics, max-normalized trajectories of the 1000 most abundant clonotypes were examined by PCA with hierarchical clustering. Each responding clone was given a CD4 or CD8 phenotype based on the CD4+ and CD8+ repertoires, which had been sequenced separately. Using fastp trimming at Q25 and MiXCR clonotype assembly, TCRdb reanalyzed the public sequencing data and kept in-frame beta chains. A single entry per CDR3 protein holds the most common genes and DNA from its merged rows. In this record, the V and J calls reflect TCRdb's handling and not the investigators' own analysis. The sample table holds about 400,000 distinct CDR3 sequences, of which around 15% were seen once. The ten largest clones take up roughly 22% of the sample.

Reading the germline V gene gives CDR1 MGHRA and CDR2 YSYEKL. V drops 7 bases and J drops 5 bases, leaving 17 bases in between. The CDR3 has 15 amino acids, counting the end cysteine and phenylalanine. The CDR3 DNA has 45 bases and is translated from base 1. Ficoll-Paque density gradient centrifugation was the method used to isolate PBMCs. The TCR originated in a man aged 18 to 35 who had mild COVID-19 (a few samples of this study predate the infection). The sample titles of this study are shuffled in the database, so cell type and time point are left out; the donor was told from shared clones. The chain is assembled from TRBV4-1 and TRBJ2-2, with the D call tentatively TRBD1 or TRBD2, each fitting 5 bases. The sample consisted of PBMCs or a T cell subset sorted from them (not recorded which). The nucleotide sequence is TGCGCCAGCACAGCAACCGGGGCCCCGACCGGGGAGCTGTTTTTT. Its coded protein is CASTATGAPTGELFF.